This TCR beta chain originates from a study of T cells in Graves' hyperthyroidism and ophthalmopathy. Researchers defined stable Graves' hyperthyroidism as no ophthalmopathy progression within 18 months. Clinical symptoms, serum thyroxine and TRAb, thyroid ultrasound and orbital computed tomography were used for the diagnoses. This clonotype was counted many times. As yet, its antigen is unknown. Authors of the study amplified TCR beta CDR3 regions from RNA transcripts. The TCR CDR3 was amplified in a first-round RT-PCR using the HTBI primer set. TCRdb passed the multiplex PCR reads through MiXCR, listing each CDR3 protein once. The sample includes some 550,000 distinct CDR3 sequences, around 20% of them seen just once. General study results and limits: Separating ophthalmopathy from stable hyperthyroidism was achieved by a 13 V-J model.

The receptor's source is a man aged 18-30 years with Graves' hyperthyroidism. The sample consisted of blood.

CDR3 nucleotides: TGCGCCAGCAGCCAAGTACGAGTCACTGAAGCTTTCTTT. Amino acid sequence: CASSQVRVTEAFF. The chain employs TRBV4-1 and TRBJ1-1; D unclear. The CDR3 consists of 13 residues. Germline V CDR1 and CDR2: MGHRA, YSYEKL. V gave up 1 base and J gave up 4 bases, with 7 bases separating them.